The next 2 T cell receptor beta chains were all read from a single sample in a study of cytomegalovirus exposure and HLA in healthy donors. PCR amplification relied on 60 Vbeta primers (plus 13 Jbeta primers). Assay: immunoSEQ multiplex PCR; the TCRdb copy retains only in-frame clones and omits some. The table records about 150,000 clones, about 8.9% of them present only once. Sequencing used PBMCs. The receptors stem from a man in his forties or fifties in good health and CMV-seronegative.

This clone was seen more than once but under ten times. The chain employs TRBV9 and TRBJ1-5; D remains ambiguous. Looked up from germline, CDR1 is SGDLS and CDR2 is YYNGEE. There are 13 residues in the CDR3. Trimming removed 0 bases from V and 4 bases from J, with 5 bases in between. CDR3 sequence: CASSVDENQPQHF. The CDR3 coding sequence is TGTGCCAGCAGCGTAGATGAGAATCAGCCCCAGCATTTT.

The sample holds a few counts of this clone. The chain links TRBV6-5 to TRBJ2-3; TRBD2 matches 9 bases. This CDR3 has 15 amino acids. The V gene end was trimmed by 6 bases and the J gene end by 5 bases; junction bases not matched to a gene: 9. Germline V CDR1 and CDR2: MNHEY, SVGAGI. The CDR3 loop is CASRAGLAGRDTQYF. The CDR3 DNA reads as TGTGCCAGCAGGGCGGGGCTAGCGGGGAGAGATACGCAGTATTTT.